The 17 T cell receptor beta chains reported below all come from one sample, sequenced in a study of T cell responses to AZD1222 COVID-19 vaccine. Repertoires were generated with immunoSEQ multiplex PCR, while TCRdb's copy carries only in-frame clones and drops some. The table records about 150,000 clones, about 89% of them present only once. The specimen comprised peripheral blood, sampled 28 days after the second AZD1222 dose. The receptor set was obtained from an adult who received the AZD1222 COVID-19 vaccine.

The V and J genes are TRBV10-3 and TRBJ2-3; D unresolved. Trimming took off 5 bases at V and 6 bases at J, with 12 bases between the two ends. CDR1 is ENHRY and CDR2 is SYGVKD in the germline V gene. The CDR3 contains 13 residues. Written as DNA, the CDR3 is TGTGCCATCAGTCCTGCCGCTGTCGATACGCAGTATTTT. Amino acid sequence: CAISPAAVDTQYF.

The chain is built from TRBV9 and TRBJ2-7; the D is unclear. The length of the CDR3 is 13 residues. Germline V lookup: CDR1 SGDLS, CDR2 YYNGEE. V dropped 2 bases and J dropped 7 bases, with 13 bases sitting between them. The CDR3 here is CASSVSSVGEQYF. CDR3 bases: TGTGCCAGCAGCGTCAGTTCGGTTGGGGAGCAGTACTTC.

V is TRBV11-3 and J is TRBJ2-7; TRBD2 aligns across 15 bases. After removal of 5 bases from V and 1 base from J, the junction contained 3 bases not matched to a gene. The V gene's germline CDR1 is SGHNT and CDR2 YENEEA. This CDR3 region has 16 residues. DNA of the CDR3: TGTGCCAGCAGCCCGGGACTAGCGGGAGGTTCCTACGAGCAGTACTTC. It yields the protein CASSPGLAGGSYEQYF.

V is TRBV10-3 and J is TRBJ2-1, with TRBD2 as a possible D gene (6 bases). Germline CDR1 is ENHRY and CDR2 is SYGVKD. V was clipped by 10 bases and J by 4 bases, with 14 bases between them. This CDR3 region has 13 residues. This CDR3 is CATRTGDYNEQFF. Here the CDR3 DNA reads TGTGCCACCAGAACGGGGGATTACAATGAGCAGTTCTTC.

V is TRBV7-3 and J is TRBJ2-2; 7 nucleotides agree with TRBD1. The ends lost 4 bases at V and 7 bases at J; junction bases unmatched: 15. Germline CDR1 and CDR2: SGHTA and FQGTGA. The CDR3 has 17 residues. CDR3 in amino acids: CASSSGRGGRFGGELFF. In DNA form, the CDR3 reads TGTGCCAGCAGCTCGGGGCGAGGGGGCAGGTTTGGCGGGGAGCTGTTTTTT.

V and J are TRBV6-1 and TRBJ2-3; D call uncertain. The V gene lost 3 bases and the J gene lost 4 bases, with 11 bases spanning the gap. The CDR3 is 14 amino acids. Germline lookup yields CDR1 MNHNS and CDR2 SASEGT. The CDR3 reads CASSDATRADTQYF. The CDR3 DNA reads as TGTGCCAGCAGTGACGCGACCCGTGCAGATACGCAGTATTTT.

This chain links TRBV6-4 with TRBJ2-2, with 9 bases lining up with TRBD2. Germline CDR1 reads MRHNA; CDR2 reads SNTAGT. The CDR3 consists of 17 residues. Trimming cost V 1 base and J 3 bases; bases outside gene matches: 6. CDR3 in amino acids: CASSDFLAGPDTGELFF. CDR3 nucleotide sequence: TGTGCCAGCAGTGACTTTCTAGCGGGGCCCGACACCGGGGAGCTGTTTTTT.

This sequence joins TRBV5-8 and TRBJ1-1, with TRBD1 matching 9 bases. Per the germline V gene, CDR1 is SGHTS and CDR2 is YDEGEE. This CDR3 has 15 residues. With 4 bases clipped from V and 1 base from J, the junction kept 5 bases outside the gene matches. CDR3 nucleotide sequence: TGTGCCAGCAGCAGCTACAGGGGGCCGAACACTGAAGCTTTCTTT. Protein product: CASSSYRGPNTEAFF. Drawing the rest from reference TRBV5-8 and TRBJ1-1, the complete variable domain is EAGVTQSPTHLIKTRGQQATLRCSPISGHTSVYWYQQALGLGLQFLLWYDEGEERNRGNFPPRFSGRQFPNYSSELNVNALELEDSALYLCASSSYRGPNTEAFFGQGTRLTVV.

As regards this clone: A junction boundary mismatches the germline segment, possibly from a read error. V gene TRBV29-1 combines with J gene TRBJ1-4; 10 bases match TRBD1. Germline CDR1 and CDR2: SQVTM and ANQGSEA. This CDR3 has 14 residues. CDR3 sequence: CSVQDAGQGEKLFF. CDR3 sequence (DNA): TGCAGCGTTCAAGACGCGGGACAGGGGGAAAAACTGTTTTTT.

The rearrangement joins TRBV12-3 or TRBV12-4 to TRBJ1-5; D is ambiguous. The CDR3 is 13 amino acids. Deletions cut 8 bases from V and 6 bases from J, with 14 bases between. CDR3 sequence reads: CASAGGLGQPQHF. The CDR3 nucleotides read TGTGCCAGCGCGGGAGGGCTCGGTCAGCCCCAGCATTTT.

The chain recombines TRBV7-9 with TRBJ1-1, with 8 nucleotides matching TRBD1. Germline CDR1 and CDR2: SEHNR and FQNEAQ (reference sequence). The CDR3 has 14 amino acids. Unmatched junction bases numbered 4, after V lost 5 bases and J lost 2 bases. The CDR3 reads CASSPGQGNTEAFF. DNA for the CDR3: TGTGCCAGCAGCCCAGGACAGGGCAACACTGAAGCTTTCTTT.

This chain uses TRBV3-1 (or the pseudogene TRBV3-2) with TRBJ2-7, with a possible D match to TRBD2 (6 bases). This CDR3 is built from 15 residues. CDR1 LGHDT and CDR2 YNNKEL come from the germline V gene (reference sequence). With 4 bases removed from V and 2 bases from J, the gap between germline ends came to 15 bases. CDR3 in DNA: TGTGCCAGCAGCCTTACCCTTAGCGGTGCCTACGAGCAGTACTTC. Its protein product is CASSLTLSGAYEQYF.

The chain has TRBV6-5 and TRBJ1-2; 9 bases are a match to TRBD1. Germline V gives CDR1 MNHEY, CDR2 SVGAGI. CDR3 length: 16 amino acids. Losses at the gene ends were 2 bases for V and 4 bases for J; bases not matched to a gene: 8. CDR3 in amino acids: CASSYAGTGLRYGYTF. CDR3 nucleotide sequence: TGTGCCAGCAGTTACGCCGGGACAGGGCTGCGCTATGGCTACACCTTC.

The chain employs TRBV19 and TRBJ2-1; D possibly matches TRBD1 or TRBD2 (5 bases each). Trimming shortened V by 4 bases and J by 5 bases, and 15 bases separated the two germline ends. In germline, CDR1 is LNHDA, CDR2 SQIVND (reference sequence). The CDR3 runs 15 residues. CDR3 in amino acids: CASSKPGTLNNEQFF. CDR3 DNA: TGTGCCAGTAGTAAACCCGGGACCCTTAACAATGAGCAGTTCTTC.

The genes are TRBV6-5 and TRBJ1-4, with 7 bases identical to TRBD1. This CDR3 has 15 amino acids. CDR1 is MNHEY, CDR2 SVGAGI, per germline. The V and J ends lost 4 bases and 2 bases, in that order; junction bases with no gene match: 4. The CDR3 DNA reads TGTGCCAGCAGTTCCCGGGACAGTACTAATGAAAAACTGTTTTTT. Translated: CASSSRDSTNEKLFF.

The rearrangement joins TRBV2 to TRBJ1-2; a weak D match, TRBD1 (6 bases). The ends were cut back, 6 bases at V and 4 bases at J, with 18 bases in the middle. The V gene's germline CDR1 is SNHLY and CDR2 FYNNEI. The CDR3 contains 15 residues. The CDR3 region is CASSEQGATSYGYTF. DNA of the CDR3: TGTGCCAGCAGCGAACAGGGAGCGACTAGCTATGGCTACACCTTC.

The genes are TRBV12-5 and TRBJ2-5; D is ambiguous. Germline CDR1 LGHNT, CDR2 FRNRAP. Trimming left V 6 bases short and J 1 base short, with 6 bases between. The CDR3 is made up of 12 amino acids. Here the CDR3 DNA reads TGTGCTAGTGGAAATTCCCAAGAGACCCAGTACTTC. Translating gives CASGNSQETQYF.